This T cell receptor beta chain was profiled in a study of regulatory T cells in long-lasting Graves disease. Library construction for TCR beta used iRepertoire HTBI primers and Arm-PCR of CDR3 regions. One entry per CDR3 protein, called by TCRdb with MiXCR from the multiplex PCR reads. The sample lists 450,000 or so distinct CDR3 sequences; approximately 22% were seen once. Time point reported: persistent/refractory GD, antithyroid drugs over 5 years with positive TRAb. RNA isolated from PBMCs was used to make the TCR library. The V and J ends lost 6 bases and 5 bases respectively, with 11 bases between them. Germline CDR1 LNHDA, CDR2 SQIVND (reference sequence). There are 13 residues in the CDR3.

This TCR derives from a female donor with Graves disease. The material sequenced was peripheral blood mononuclear cells (PBMCs), taken when the disease was refractory, from a patient treated with antithyroid drugs. V usage is TRBV19 and J usage is TRBJ1-5; D might be TRBD1 (5 bases). CDR3: CASRVDSDQPQHF. CDR3 bases: TGTGCCAGTAGGGTCGACAGTGATCAGCCCCAGCATTTT.